The T cell receptor (beta chain) under discussion was sequenced for a study of shared clonotypes between healthy human individuals. The table lists this clone with many counts. The protocol was immunoSEQ multiplex PCR, while the TCRdb copy is restricted to in-frame clones and leaves out a portion. The repertoire has roughly 1 million clones, 78% of them found once; the top ten carry approximately 0.5%. The CDR3 has 14 amino acids. V lost 3 bases and J lost 8, with 13 bases in between. Germline CDR1 and CDR2: SGHAT and FQNNGV. The chain couples TRBV11-2 to TRBJ1-4; tentatively, D is TRBD1 (5 bases). This sequence was found in a man aged 18 to 35 in good health. Some clones in this sample may be carry-over from other donors' samples. The sequenced material came from memory CD4+ T cells from PBMCs. Subset: CD45RA-negative fraction. Here the CDR3 DNA reads TGTGCCAGCAGCTTTCGTCAGGGAGGCGAAAAACTGTTTTTT. This sequence encodes CASSFRQGGEKLFF.